Listed below are T cell receptor beta chains from one sample, sequenced in a study of human T cells and chemical hapten exposure. One entry per CDR3 protein, called by TCRdb with MiXCR from the 5' RACE reads. The sample lists roughly 120,000 distinct CDR3 sequences; around a fifth were seen once. These receptors came from a human donor in good health. Both conserved end residues are part of each CDR3. The D gene is left open where the match is weak. Size is omitted from some rows. Given values are once, few, many or a class for expanded clones.

d_call: NA
clone_size: few
j_call: TRBJ2-1
v_call: TRBV9
cdr3_nt: TGTGCCAGCAGCCCCCAGGCAGTCCCGAGCTCCTACAATGAGCAGTTCTTC
cdr3_aa: CASSPQAVPSSYNEQFF

d_call: TRBD1
clone_size: NA
j_call: TRBJ1-5
v_call: TRBV4-1
cdr3_nt: TGCGCCAGCAGGTCCTTTACAGGGGCTAATCAGCCCCAGCATTTT
cdr3_aa: CASRSFTGANQPQHF

d_call: NA
clone_size: once
j_call: TRBJ2-3
v_call: TRBV27
cdr3_nt: TGTGCCAGCAGTTTATCGTCCACCCAAGATACGCAGTATTTT
cdr3_aa: CASSLSSTQDTQYF

d_call: TRBD1
clone_size: few
j_call: TRBJ2-7
v_call: TRBV28
cdr3_nt: TGTGCCAGCACCCTGGGACAGGCCTACGAGCAGTACTTC
cdr3_aa: CASTLGQAYEQYF

d_call: TRBD1
clone_size: few
j_call: TRBJ1-4
v_call: TRBV5-1
cdr3_nt: TGCGCCAGCAGCTGGGGGACAGCAACTAATGAAAAACTGTTTTTT
cdr3_aa: CASSWGTATNEKLFF

d_call: NA
clone_size: few
j_call: TRBJ2-5
v_call: TRBV27
cdr3_nt: TGTGCCAGCAGGAACTTTGGAGGCGGCGAGACCCAGTACTTC
cdr3_aa: CASRNFGGGETQYF

d_call: NA
clone_size: NA
j_call: TRBJ2-2
v_call: TRBV28
cdr3_nt: TGTGCCAGCACCGCCCCGAGTTCGAACACCGGGGAGCTGTTTTTT
cdr3_aa: CASTAPSSNTGELFF

d_call: TRBD1
clone_size: few
j_call: TRBJ1-2
v_call: TRBV20-1
cdr3_nt: TGCAGTGCTAGAGCAGCGGACAGGGCCGATGGCTACACCTTC
cdr3_aa: CSARAADRADGYTF

d_call: NA
clone_size: few
j_call: TRBJ2-2
v_call: TRBV5-6
cdr3_nt: TGTGCCAGCAGCTTGGCGGGGACATACCGCGGGGAGCTGTTTTTT
cdr3_aa: CASSLAGTYRGELFF

d_call: NA
clone_size: NA
j_call: TRBJ1-2
v_call: TRBV4-1
cdr3_nt: TGCGCCAGCAGCCAGTATACTAACTATGGCGACACCTTC
cdr3_aa: CASSQYTNYGDTF

d_call: TRBD2
clone_size: NA
j_call: TRBJ2-7
v_call: TRBV12-3/TRBV12-4
cdr3_nt: TGTGCCAGCAGTCCCCCGGCTAGTAGCGGGATCTACGAGCAGTACTTC
cdr3_aa: CASSPPASSGIYEQYF

d_call: NA
clone_size: NA
j_call: TRBJ2-2
v_call: TRBV5-6
cdr3_nt: TGTGCCAGCAGCTTGGGGACGGGCGGAGTGTTTTTT
cdr3_aa: CASSLGTGGVFF

d_call: NA
clone_size: few
j_call: TRBJ2-6
v_call: TRBV19
cdr3_nt: TGTGCCAGTAGGAAACAAAACAGGGTCTCTGGGGCCAACGTCCTGACTTTC
cdr3_aa: CASRKQNRVSGANVLTF

d_call: NA
clone_size: few
j_call: TRBJ1-2
v_call: TRBV20-1
cdr3_nt: TGCAGTGCTACCCCCCCTACAGGGAACTATGGCTACACCTTC
cdr3_aa: CSATPPTGNYGYTF

d_call: NA
clone_size: NA
j_call: TRBJ2-3
v_call: TRBV10-2
cdr3_nt: TGCGCCAGCAGTGAGTCGGGTTTTGGAGTCACAGATACGCAGTATTTT
cdr3_aa: CASSESGFGVTDTQYF

d_call: NA
clone_size: few
j_call: TRBJ2-6
v_call: TRBV5-6
cdr3_nt: TGTGCCAGCAGCCTAGGGACAAGCCGATCTGGGGCCAACGTCCTGACTTTC
cdr3_aa: CASSLGTSRSGANVLTF

d_call: TRBD2
clone_size: NA
j_call: TRBJ2-5
v_call: TRBV7-2
cdr3_nt: TGTGCCAGCAGCACCAGAGGGTCAAGCGGGAGTAGCCGGCGGGAGACCCAGTACTTC
cdr3_aa: CASSTRGSSGSSRRETQYF

d_call: NA
clone_size: few
j_call: TRBJ1-2
v_call: TRBV19
cdr3_nt: TGTGCCAGTAGTATCTTATCCGGGGAGGGCGGCTACACCTTC
cdr3_aa: CASSILSGEGGYTF

d_call: NA
clone_size: NA
j_call: TRBJ2-1
v_call: TRBV7-7
cdr3_nt: TGTGCTAGCAGCTCGAGTGGCACCAAGAACTACAATGAGCAGTTCTTC
cdr3_aa: CASSSSGTKNYNEQFF

d_call: NA
clone_size: few
j_call: TRBJ1-3
v_call: TRBV12-3/TRBV12-4
cdr3_nt: TGTGCCAGCCTGGGTCAAAGCTCTGGAAACACCATATATTTT
cdr3_aa: CASLGQSSGNTIYF

d_call: NA
clone_size: few
j_call: TRBJ2-1
v_call: TRBV24-1
cdr3_nt: TGTGCCACCAGTGATTCCCCCCCCTTGTCCCTTCACAATGAGCAGTTCTTC
cdr3_aa: CATSDSPPLSLHNEQFF

d_call: TRBD2
clone_size: few
j_call: TRBJ2-2
v_call: TRBV7-2
cdr3_nt: TGTGCCAGCAGCTTACCGACTAGCGGGAGTGGCACCGGGGAGCTGTTTTTT
cdr3_aa: CASSLPTSGSGTGELFF

d_call: NA
clone_size: few
j_call: TRBJ2-1
v_call: TRBV9
cdr3_nt: TGTGCCAGCAGCACATCCTACAATGAGCAGTTCTTC
cdr3_aa: CASSTSYNEQFF

d_call: NA
clone_size: NA
j_call: TRBJ2-1
v_call: TRBV27
cdr3_nt: TGTGCCAGCAGTTTACACCTCAGGTCAACTAGCAATGAGCAGTTCTTC
cdr3_aa: CASSLHLRSTSNEQFF

d_call: NA
clone_size: NA
j_call: TRBJ1-3
v_call: TRBV7-9
cdr3_nt: TGTGCCAGCAGCTTTGTGCGCTCTGGAAACACCATATATTTT
cdr3_aa: CASSFVRSGNTIYF

d_call: NA
clone_size: NA
j_call: TRBJ1-1
v_call: TRBV19
cdr3_nt: TGTGCCAGTAGTATACCCGTGAACACTGAAGCTTTCTTT
cdr3_aa: CASSIPVNTEAFF

d_call: TRBD2
clone_size: NA
j_call: TRBJ2-7
v_call: TRBV14
cdr3_nt: TGTGCCAGCAGCCGGCCGGGACTAGCGGGAGAGCAGTACTTC
cdr3_aa: CASSRPGLAGEQYF

d_call: NA
clone_size: NA
j_call: TRBJ1-1
v_call: TRBV27
cdr3_nt: TGTGCCAGCAGTTCCGGACCGGTAAACACTGAAGCTTTCTTT
cdr3_aa: CASSSGPVNTEAFF

d_call: NA
clone_size: NA
j_call: TRBJ1-1
v_call: TRBV7-9
cdr3_nt: TGTGCCAGCAGCCGAAAAGGTGGGGGGGACATGAACACTGAAGCTTTCTTT
cdr3_aa: CASSRKGGGDMNTEAFF

d_call: NA
clone_size: NA
j_call: TRBJ2-5
v_call: TRBV28
cdr3_nt: TGTGCCAGCAGTTTCGGCTCTGGGACCCAGTACTTC
cdr3_aa: CASSFGSGTQYF

d_call: NA
clone_size: many
j_call: TRBJ1-2
v_call: TRBV6-5
cdr3_nt: TGTGCCAGCGGCACTTACCCCTATGGCTACACCTTC
cdr3_aa: CASGTYPYGYTF

d_call: TRBD2
clone_size: NA
j_call: TRBJ2-2
v_call: TRBV20-1
cdr3_nt: TGCAGTGCCCCACGGGGACTAGCCCAGGCGGGGGAGCTGTTTTTT
cdr3_aa: CSAPRGLAQAGELFF

d_call: TRBD1
clone_size: few
j_call: TRBJ1-5
v_call: TRBV24-1
cdr3_nt: TGTGCCACCAGTCCAGCTACAGGGGGAGGACAGCCCCAGCATTTT
cdr3_aa: CATSPATGGGQPQHF

d_call: NA
clone_size: NA
j_call: TRBJ2-6
v_call: TRBV10-2
cdr3_nt: TGCGCCAGTACCGACTTTGGGGCCAACGTCCTGACTTTC
cdr3_aa: CASTDFGANVLTF

d_call: NA
clone_size: few
j_call: TRBJ2-2
v_call: TRBV6-5
cdr3_nt: TGTGCCACCTACTTCGGGGCGGACCGTAGCACCGGGGAGCTGTTTTTT
cdr3_aa: CATYFGADRSTGELFF

d_call: TRBD1
clone_size: few
j_call: TRBJ2-3
v_call: TRBV29-1
cdr3_nt: TGCAGCGCCGGACAGGGACCAGATACGCAGTATTTT
cdr3_aa: CSAGQGPDTQYF

d_call: NA
clone_size: few
j_call: TRBJ1-2
v_call: TRBV5-4
cdr3_nt: TGTGCCAGCAGCTTGATCGGACGGTCTTATGGCTACACCTTC
cdr3_aa: CASSLIGRSYGYTF